This T cell receptor (beta chain) was sequenced during a study of T cells in Graves' hyperthyroidism and ophthalmopathy. This clonotype was detected ten times or more. TCR beta CDR3 region amplification was performed from RNA transcripts. HTBI primers were employed in a first-round RT-PCR of the TCR CDR3. A single record per CDR3 protein comes from TCRdb applying MiXCR to the multiplex PCR reads. The table shows about 570,000 distinct CDR3 sequences, with just over 45% occurring only once. Per germline, CDR1 SNHLY and CDR2 FYNNEI. This CDR3 is 13 amino acids long. V was cut by 9 bases and J by 3 bases, with 12 bases left in between.

This clonotype was obtained from an adult woman with Graves' disease, either hyperthyroidism or ophthalmopathy (not recorded which). The chain is built from TRBV2 and TRBJ1-5; D gene uncertain. Sequencing input: peripheral blood or thyroid tissue (not recorded which). CDR3 sequence reads: CASIRGINQPQHF. The CDR3 DNA reads TGTGCCAGTATACGCGGAATCAATCAGCCCCAGCATTTT.